Listed here are 10 T cell receptor beta chains from one sample, sequenced in a study of cytomegalovirus exposure and HLA in healthy donors. A multiplex PCR was run with 60 Vbeta primers and 13 Jbeta primers. Here immunoSEQ multiplex PCR was the method, and the copy in TCRdb shows in-frame clones only, minus some. The sample has around 130,000 clones, 75% to 85% seen once. The specimen sequenced was PBMCs. The origin of the receptors is a woman in her late teens or twenties in good health and CMV-seropositive.

The chain is built from TRBV5-4 and TRBJ2-5, with 10 positions matching TRBD2. Per the germline V gene, CDR1 is SGHNT and CDR2 is YYREEE (reference sequence). The CDR3 totals 16 residues. J was trimmed by 5 bases and V by 4 bases; bases with no gene match: 11. CDR3 nucleotides: TGTGCCAGCAGCCTGGACCAGCGGGGGGGCGGGGAGACCCAGTACTTC. It is translated as CASSLDQRGGGETQYF.

This clone has just one count. The rearrangement joins TRBV7-9 to TRBJ1-2, with TRBD1 identical over 9 bases. Germline CDR1 SEHNR, CDR2 FQNEAQ (reference sequence). This CDR3 contains 14 residues. Trimming removed 5 bases from V and 7 bases from J; junction bases left unmatched: 8. The CDR3 spells CASSATGTGSGYTF. CDR3 sequence (DNA): TGTGCCAGCAGCGCAACCGGGACAGGGAGTGGCTACACCTTC.

This chain joins TRBV11-3 and TRBJ2-7, with TRBD1 matching 8 bases. This CDR3 comprises 16 residues. Trimming cost V 5 bases and J 6 bases; bases outside gene matches: 15. Germline CDR1 and CDR2: SGHNT and YENEEA. CDR3 residues: CASSHRTGNPEGEQYF. CDR3 DNA sequence: TGTGCCAGCAGCCACCGGACAGGGAACCCCGAGGGCGAGCAGTACTTC. Together with reference TRBV11-3 and TRBJ2-7, the CDR3 gives the full variable domain: EAGVVQSPRYKIIEKKQPVAFWCNPISGHNTLYWYLQNLGQGPELLIRYENEEAVDDSQLPKDRFSAERLKGVDSTLKIQPAELGDSAVYLCASSHRTGNPEGEQYFGPGTRLTVT.

CDR3 DNA sequence: TGTGCCAGCAGCGTGGGACAGGGAGTAGGCACTGAAGCTTTCTTT. Its translation is CASSVGQGVGTEAFF. The chain recombines TRBV9 with TRBJ1-1, with 9 nucleotides matching TRBD1. CDR1 is SGDLS, CDR2 YYNGEE, per germline. The CDR3 is 15 amino acids. Losses at the gene ends were 2 bases for V and 4 bases for J; bases not matched to a gene: 6.

A note on this clone: At one end the junction does not follow the germline gene, possibly because of a read error. The chain links TRBV7-9 to TRBJ1-5; D unclear. Germline V gene lookup returns CDR1 SEHNR and CDR2 FQNEAQ (reference sequence). This CDR3 spans 14 amino acids. DNA for the CDR3: TGTTCCAGCAGCTTATCATTGGGCGATCAGCCCCAGCATTTT. Encoded protein: CSSSLSLGDQPQHF.

This chain joins TRBV30 and TRBJ2-7; D might be TRBD1 (6 bases). Trimming stripped 2 bases from V and 2 bases from J, with 7 bases between. CDR1 GTSNPN and CDR2 SVGIG come from the germline V gene (reference sequence). This CDR3 has 12 residues. The CDR3 bases are TGTGCCTGGAGTCGGACAGCCTACGAGCAGTACTTC. Amino acids: CAWSRTAYEQYF.

Only a few counts were recorded for this clone. The chain combines TRBV7-9 with TRBJ2-5; D possibly corresponds to TRBD1 (5 bases). In germline, CDR1 is SEHNR, CDR2 FQNEAQ (reference sequence). With 2 bases removed from V and 5 bases from J, the gap between germline ends came to 24 bases. The CDR3 loop spans 18 amino acids. The CDR3 region is CASSLHLRGTGPGETQYF. The CDR3 nucleotides are TGTGCCAGCAGCTTACACCTTCGTGGTACTGGCCCAGGGGAGACCCAGTACTTC.

The rearrangement links TRBV27 to TRBJ1-1, with 9 bases identical to TRBD1. The V gene's germline CDR1 is MNHEY and CDR2 SMNVEV (reference sequence). CDR3 length: 14 amino acids. V shed 5 bases, J shed 11 bases, and the junction held 12 bases outside the gene matches. In nucleotides, the CDR3 is TGTGCCAGCAGTGTGATAGGGACAGGGAAGGAGGCTTTCTTT. It codes for CASSVIGTGKEAFF.

CDR3 in DNA: TGTGCCAGCAAACCTAGCGGGGTTACTTACGAGCAGTACTTC. Translation: CASKPSGVTYEQYF. J is TRBJ2-7 and V is TRBV2; 9 nucleotides line up with TRBD2. The germline V gene encodes CDR1 SNHLY and CDR2 FYNNEI. The CDR3 extends over 14 amino acids. J lost 4 bases, V lost 7 bases, and 8 bases had no gene match.

Details on this clone: Other DNA sequences of this sample code for an identical CDR3. The chain couples TRBV28 to TRBJ1-6; 8 bases map to TRBD1. Germline loops: CDR1 MDHEN, CDR2 SYDVKM. CDR3 length: 14 amino acids. With 6 bases clipped from V and 5 bases from J, the junction kept 3 bases outside the gene matches. CDR3 loop: CASSLGQDNSPLHF. Written as DNA, the CDR3 is TGTGCCAGCAGCCTGGGACAGGATAATTCACCCCTCCACTTT.